Detailed here is one TCR beta chain. Its antigen has not been determined. A commercial ELISA kit detecting HCMV-specific IgG in serum was used to determine HCMV serostatus. Peripheral blood mononuclear cells were isolated from blood by Ficoll density gradient centrifugation. The reads were generated on an Illumina HiSeq 2000. TCR beta cDNA libraries were prepared using 5'RACE template switching, which introduced a universal primer site and unique molecular identifiers. Synthesis of cDNA was primed from the TCR beta constant segment and was followed by two consecutive PCR amplification steps. Regarding the original processing steps: MIGEC was used to demultiplex reads and group reads by UMI, and MiTCR was used to assemble and quantify clonotypes. To exclude erroneous sequences, any TCR cDNA sequence not supported by at least two reads was discarded. Downstream repertoire analysis used the tcR package, and clonotypes were matched across fractions by CDR3 nucleotide sequence plus V segment. VDJmatch was used to annotate antigen specificity against VDJdb, with one amino acid substitution in CDR3 permitted. TCRdb reprocessed the reads and lists each CDR3 protein sequence as a single entry, with no DNA. The V and J calls follow TCRdb's processing rather than the paper's. The sample's table lists a count of roughly 180,000 distinct CDR3 sequences. Together, the top ten hold less than 20% of the sample.

This entry is derived from a study of T cells expressing NK-cell markers (dated by TCRdb to the early 2020s). With regard to the full study: Three sorted T-cell subsets (CD3+CD56+NKG2C+, CD3+CD56+NKG2C- and CD3+CD56-NKG2C+) from 8 or 9 donors had their TCR beta-chain repertoires profiled. Seven of the eight sequenced donors were HCMV-seropositive and one was HCMV-seronegative. Randomly selected healthy volunteers, three men and five women, were used as the eight sequenced donors. Illumina HiSeq 2000/2500, MiSeq or NextSeq was used to sequence libraries as 2 x 150 bp reads.

CDR1 and CDR2 were assigned from the germline V gene (reference sequence) as MNHEY and SMNVEV. Reading from cysteine to phenylalanine, the CDR3 counts 15 amino acids. A DNA sequence was not provided. Paper-wide results and their limitations: It remained unclear whether the expanded NKG2C-expressing T cell clones were specific for HCMV antigens. In over five donors, the dominant CD3+CD56+NKG2C+ clonotypes were found to rank among the top 10 CD8+ clonotypes and to make up roughly 1.0-7.5% of CD8+ T cells. Those dominant clonotypes were again the most abundant among CD3+CD56-NKG2C+ cells in a handful of donors, at roughly 28.3-60.1%.

This TCR was recovered from a woman between 18 and 70 years old in good health. The sample was blood T cells: a sorted CD56 or NKG2C T cell subset, CD4+ or CD8+ T cells, or bulk PBMC T cells (not recorded which). This sequence uses TRBV27 and TRBJ2-3; the D gene TCRdb calls, TRBD2, cannot be checked with no DNA. The CDR3 protein sequence reads: CASSFSGRDTDTQYF.